The clone carrying this TCR beta chain was seen once. What it binds is unknown. The CDR3 runs 14 residues. V lost 0 bases and J lost 4, with 9 bases in between. Germline V CDR1 and CDR2: MNHNY, SVGAGI (reference sequence). Generated by immunoSEQ multiplex PCR, the TCRdb table keeps only in-frame clones and is missing some. The sample holds about 100,000 clones; around 85% are singletons and the top ten take 5.5% to 6.5%. The entry originates in a study of identifying expanded T cells in peripheral blood. Study outcomes and limitations: Technical replicates showed roughly 1.2 changed clones; two weeks around 15; four weeks 19. Roughly two-week clone count variance significantly increased as total template count grew.

Healthy donors had no documented immune events, such as infections, while sampled. This chain joins TRBV6-6 and TRBJ1-1; D unclear. The sequence was collected from a person aged 18 to 70 in good health. The sequencing sample was made of blood. Here the CDR3 DNA reads TGTGCCAGCAGTTACTCGAGCAGACTCACTGAAGCTTTCTTT. The encoded protein is CASSYSSRLTEAFF.